This T cell receptor beta chain was found in a study of blood T cell repertoires in COVID-19. Some clones are missing from TCRdb's copy, which holds only in-frame ones; the method was immunoSEQ multiplex PCR. The sample has about 410,000 clones, around 92% seen once; the top ten hold about 1.8%. This CDR3 has 16 residues. Deletions cut 3 bases from V and 4 bases from J, with 16 bases between. The germline gives CDR1 LNHDA, CDR2 SQIVND (reference sequence). This clone was counted a few times. The chain has TRBV19 and TRBJ2-1, with D possibly being TRBD1 (6 bases). Specimen: PBMCs or T cells enriched from blood (not recorded which). This receptor was obtained from a woman under 40 who had recovered from COVID-19. In DNA, the CDR3 is TGTGCCAGTAGTATGGGGGCCCGCATGGTTTACAATGAGCAGTTCTTC. Its translation: CASSMGARMVYNEQFF.